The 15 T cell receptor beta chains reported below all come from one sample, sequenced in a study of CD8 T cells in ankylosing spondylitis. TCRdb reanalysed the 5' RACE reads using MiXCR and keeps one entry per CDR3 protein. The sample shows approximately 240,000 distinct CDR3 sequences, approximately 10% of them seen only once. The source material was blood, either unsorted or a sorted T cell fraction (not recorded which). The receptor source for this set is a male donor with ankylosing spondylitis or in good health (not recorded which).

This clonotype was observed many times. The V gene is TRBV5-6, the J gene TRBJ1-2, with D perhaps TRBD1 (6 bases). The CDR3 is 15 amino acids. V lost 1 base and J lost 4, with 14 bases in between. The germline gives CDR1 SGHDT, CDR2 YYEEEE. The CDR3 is CASSLKGGAAYGYTF. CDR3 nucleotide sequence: TGTGCCAGCAGCTTGAAGGGGGGCGCAGCCTATGGCTACACCTTC. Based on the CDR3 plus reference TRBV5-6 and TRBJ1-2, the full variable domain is DAGVTQSPTHLIKTRGQQVTLRCSPKSGHDTVSWYQQALGQGPQFIFQYYEEEERQRGNFPDRFSGHQFPNYSSELNVNALLLGDSALYLCASSLKGGAAYGYTFGSGTRLTVV.

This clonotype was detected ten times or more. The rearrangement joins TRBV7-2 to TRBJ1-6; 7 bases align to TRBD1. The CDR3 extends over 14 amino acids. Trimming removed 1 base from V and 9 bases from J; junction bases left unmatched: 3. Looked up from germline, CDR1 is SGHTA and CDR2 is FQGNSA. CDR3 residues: CASSLEGQRSPLHF. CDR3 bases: TGTGCCAGCAGCTTAGAGGGACAGCGTTCACCCCTCCACTTT.

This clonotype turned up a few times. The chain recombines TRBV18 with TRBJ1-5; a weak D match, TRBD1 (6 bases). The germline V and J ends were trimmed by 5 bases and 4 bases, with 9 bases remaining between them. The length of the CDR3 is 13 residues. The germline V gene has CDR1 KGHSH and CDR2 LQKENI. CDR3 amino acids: CASSFDRNQPQHF. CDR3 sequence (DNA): TGTGCCAGCTCATTCGACAGGAATCAGCCCCAGCATTTT.

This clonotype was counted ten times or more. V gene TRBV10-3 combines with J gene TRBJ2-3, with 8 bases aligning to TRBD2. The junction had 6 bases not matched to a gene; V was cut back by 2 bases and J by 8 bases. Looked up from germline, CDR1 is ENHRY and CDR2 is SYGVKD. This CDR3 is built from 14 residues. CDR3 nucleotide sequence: TGTGCCATCAGTGAGGCGGGGGGTTCCGTTACGCAGTATTTT. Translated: CAISEAGGSVTQYF.

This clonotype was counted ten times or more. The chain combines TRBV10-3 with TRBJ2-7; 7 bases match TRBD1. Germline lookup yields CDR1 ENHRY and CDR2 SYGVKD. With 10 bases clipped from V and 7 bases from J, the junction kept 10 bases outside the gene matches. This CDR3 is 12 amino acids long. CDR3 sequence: CATGPGQLEQYF. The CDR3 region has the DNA TGTGCCACAGGCCCGGGACAGCTAGAGCAGTACTTC.

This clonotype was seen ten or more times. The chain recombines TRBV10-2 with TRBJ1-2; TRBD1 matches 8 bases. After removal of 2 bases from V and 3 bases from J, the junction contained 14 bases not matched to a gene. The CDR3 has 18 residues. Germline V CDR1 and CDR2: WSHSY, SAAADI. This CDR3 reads CASSETPPDRVPYYGYTF. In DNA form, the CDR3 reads TGCGCCAGCAGTGAGACCCCCCCGGACAGGGTCCCATACTATGGCTACACCTTC.

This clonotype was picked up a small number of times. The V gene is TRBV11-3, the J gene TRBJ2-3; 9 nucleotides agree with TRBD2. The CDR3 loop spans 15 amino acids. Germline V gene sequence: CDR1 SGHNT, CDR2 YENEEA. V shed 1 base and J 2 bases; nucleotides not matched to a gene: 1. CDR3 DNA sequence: TGTGCCAGCAGCTTAGGACTAGCGGTCACAGATACGCAGTATTTT. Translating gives CASSLGLAVTDTQYF.

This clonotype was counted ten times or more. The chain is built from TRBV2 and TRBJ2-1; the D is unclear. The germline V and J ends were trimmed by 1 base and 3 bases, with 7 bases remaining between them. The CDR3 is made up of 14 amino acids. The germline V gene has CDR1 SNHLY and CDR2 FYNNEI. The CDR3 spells CASSEEGIYNEQFF. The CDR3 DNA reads TGTGCCAGCAGTGAAGAGGGAATCTACAATGAGCAGTTCTTC.

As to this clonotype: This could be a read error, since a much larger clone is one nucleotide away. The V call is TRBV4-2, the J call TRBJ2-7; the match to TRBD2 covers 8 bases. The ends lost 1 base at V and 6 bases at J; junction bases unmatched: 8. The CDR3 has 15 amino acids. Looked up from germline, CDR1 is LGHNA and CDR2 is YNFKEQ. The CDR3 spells CASSQVLAEYSEQYF. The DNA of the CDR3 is TGTGCCAGCAGCCAAGTACTAGCGGAATACTCCGAGCAGTACTTC.

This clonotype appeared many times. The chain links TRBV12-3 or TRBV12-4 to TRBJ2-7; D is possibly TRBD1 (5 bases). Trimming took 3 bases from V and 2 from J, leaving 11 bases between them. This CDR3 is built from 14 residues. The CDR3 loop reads CASSFEGATYEQYF. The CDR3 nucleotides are TGTGCCAGCAGTTTCGAAGGGGCGACCTACGAGCAGTACTTC.

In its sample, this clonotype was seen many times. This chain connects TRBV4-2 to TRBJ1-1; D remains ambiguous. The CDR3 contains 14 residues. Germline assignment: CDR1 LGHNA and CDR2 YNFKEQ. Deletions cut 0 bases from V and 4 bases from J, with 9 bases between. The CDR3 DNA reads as TGTGCCAGCAGCCAAGATCGGCAGGCCACTGAAGCTTTCTTT. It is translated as CASSQDRQATEAFF.

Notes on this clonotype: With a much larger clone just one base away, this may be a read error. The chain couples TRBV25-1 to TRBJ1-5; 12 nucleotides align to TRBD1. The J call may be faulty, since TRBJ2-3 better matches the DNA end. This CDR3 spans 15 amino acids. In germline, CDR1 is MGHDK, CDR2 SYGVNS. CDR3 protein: CASSEGQGAGQPQYF. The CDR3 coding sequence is TGTGCCAGCAGTGAGGGACAGGGGGCAGGTCAGCCCCAGTATTTT.

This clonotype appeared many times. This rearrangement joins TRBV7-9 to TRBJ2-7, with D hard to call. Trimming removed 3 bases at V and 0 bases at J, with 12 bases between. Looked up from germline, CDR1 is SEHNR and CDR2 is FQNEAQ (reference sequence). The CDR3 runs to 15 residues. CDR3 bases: TGTGCCAGCAGCTTTTCTGAAGCTCCCTCCTACGAGCAGTACTTC. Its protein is CASSFSEAPSYEQYF.

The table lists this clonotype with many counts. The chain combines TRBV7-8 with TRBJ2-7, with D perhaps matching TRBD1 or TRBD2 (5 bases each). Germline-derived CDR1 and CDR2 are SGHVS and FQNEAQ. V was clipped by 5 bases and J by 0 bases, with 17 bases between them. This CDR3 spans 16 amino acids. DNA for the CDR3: TGTGCCAGCAGCGTCCAGGGACGGGCGATCTCCTACGAGCAGTACTTC. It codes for CASSVQGRAISYEQYF.

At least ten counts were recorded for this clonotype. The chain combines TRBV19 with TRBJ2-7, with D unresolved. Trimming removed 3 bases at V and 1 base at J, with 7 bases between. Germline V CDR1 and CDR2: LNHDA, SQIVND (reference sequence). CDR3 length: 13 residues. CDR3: CASSMDGSYEQYF. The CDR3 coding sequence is TGTGCCAGTAGTATGGACGGATCCTACGAGCAGTACTTC.